The clone carrying this TCR beta chain has a count of ten or more. The CDR3 runs 14 residues. Germline assignment: CDR1 SGHTA and CDR2 FQGNSA. V was pared by 5 bases and J by 0 bases, with 8 bases between. The sample is drawn from a study of T-cell reconstitution after alpha-beta-depleted transplantation in children. The TCRbeta library incorporated unique molecular identifiers. TCRdb re-called the PCR reads through MiXCR, storing one row per CDR3 protein. The sample lists hundreds of thousands of distinct CDR3 sequences, about 15% occurring once. The origin of this receptor is a human donor who donated a stem cell graft to a child with acute myeloid leukemia. The chain recombines TRBV7-2 with TRBJ1-5, with no clear D. The material sequenced was PBMCs from the stem cell graft donor, taken from the stem cell graft. The CDR3 loop reads CASSPQSSNQPQHF. In DNA form, the CDR3 reads TGTGCCAGCAGCCCACAGTCTAGCAATCAGCCCCAGCATTTT.